Listed below are T cell receptor beta chains from one sample, sequenced in a study of blood T cell repertoires in COVID-19. Sequenced by immunoSEQ multiplex PCR; TCRdb stores in-frame clones only, minus some. Of some 390,000 clones listed, nearly 90% are singletons. Sequenced sample: PBMCs or T cells enriched from blood (not recorded which). The origin of the receptors is a woman younger than 45 who had recovered from COVID-19. CDR3s include the opening cysteine and the closing phenylalanine or tryptophan. D genes are given only for firm matches. The size of a clone is reported for some rows only, either as once, few or many, or as a class for expanded clones.

v_gene	d_gene	j_gene	abundance	CDR3aa	CDR3nt
TRBV19	.	TRBJ1-6	.	CASSIAGQNSPLHF	TGTGCCAGTAGTATAGCCGGACAAAATTCACCCCTCCACTTT
TRBV15	TRBD2	TRBJ2-7	.	CATSSPTQRGDPYEQYF	TGTGCCACCAGCAGTCCCACCCAGCGGGGCGACCCCTACGAGCAGTACTTC
TRBV9	.	TRBJ1-2	.	CASEKGGGYTF	TGTGCCAGCGAGAAAGGGGGAGGCTACACCTTC
TRBV19	.	TRBJ1-5	few	CASSIGRDQPQHF	TGTGCCAGTAGTATAGGCAGGGATCAGCCCCAGCATTTT
TRBV10-3	.	TRBJ2-3	.	CAIREGGITDTQYF	TGTGCCATCAGGGAGGGCGGTATCACAGATACGCAGTATTTT
TRBV4-2	.	TRBJ2-2	.	CASSQGGGTGELFF	TGTGCCAGCAGCCAAGGAGGGGGTACCGGGGAGCTGTTTTTT
TRBV4-1	.	TRBJ1-3	.	CASSQPGGARGNTIYF	TGCGCCAGCAGCCAACCTGGGGGGGCGCGTGGAAACACCATATATTTT
TRBV19	TRBD2	TRBJ2-3	.	CASSTFRTSGITDTQYF	TGTGCCAGTAGTACCTTTCGGACTAGCGGGATCACAGATACGCAGTATTTT
TRBV6-2/TRBV6-3	.	TRBJ1-1	.	CASSYSQGRLMNTEAFF	TGTGCCAGCAGTTACTCGCAGGGGCGTTTAATGAACACTGAAGCTTTCTTT
TRBV11-2	TRBD1	TRBJ2-7	few	CASSHGTGGYEQYF	TGTGCCAGCAGCCATGGGACAGGGGGCTACGAGCAGTACTTC
TRBV3-1/TRBV3-2	.	TRBJ2-3	.	CASSQVGGTDTQYF	TGTGCCAGCAGCCAAGTAGGGGGCACAGATACGCAGTATTTT
TRBV11-2	TRBD2	TRBJ2-1	.	CASSFRLAGFFSYNEQFF	TGTGCCAGCAGCTTTCGGTTAGCGGGGTTTTTCTCCTACAATGAGCAGTTCTTC
TRBV4-1	.	TRBJ1-4	.	CASSQTSTNEKLFF	TGCGCCAGCAGCCAAACATCAACTAATGAAAAACTGTTTTTT
TRBV19	TRBD1	TRBJ2-7	.	CASRKDRGYEQYF	TGTGCCAGTAGGAAGGACAGGGGCTACGAGCAGTACTTC
TRBV19	.	TRBJ1-1	.	CASSSTPVNTEAFF	TGTGCCAGTAGCTCAACTCCGGTGAACACTGAAGCTTTCTTT
TRBV7-3	TRBD1	TRBJ2-1	.	CASSLEGQKYNEQFF	TGTGCCAGCAGCTTAGAGGGACAGAAGTACAATGAGCAGTTCTTC
TRBV27	TRBD1	TRBJ1-6	.	CASRVDRVDSPLHF	TGTGCCAGCAGAGTGGACAGGGTTGATTCACCCCTCCACTTT
TRBV5-1	TRBD1	TRBJ2-7	.	CASSKGQGPSYEQYF	TGCGCCAGCAGCAAGGGACAGGGGCCCTCCTACGAGCAGTACTTC
TRBV12-5	TRBD1	TRBJ2-1	.	CASGLVRDRENYYNEQFF	TGTGCTAGTGGTTTGGTAAGGGACAGGGAAAACTATTACAATGAGCAGTTCTTC
TRBV6-2/TRBV6-3	TRBD2	TRBJ2-3	few	CASSDLSGISTDTQYF	TGTGCCAGCAGCGACCTTAGCGGGATTAGCACAGATACGCAGTATTTT
TRBV6-2/TRBV6-3	TRBD1	TRBJ2-7	.	CASSPTGFHEQYF	TGTGCCAGCAGTCCGACAGGGTTCCACGAGCAGTACTTC
TRBV14	.	TRBJ2-2	once	CASSQVAGVAGELFF	TGTGCCAGCAGCCAAGTTGCAGGGGTTGCCGGGGAGCTGTTTTTT
TRBV4-1	.	TRBJ2-1	.	CASSPDSSYNEQFF	TGCGCCAGCAGCCCAGACAGCTCCTACAATGAGCAGTTCTTC
TRBV9	TRBD2	TRBJ2-1	.	CASSASGGAYNEQFF	TGTGCCAGCAGCGCCTCCGGGGGGGCCTACAATGAGCAGTTCTTC
TRBV2	.	TRBJ1-5	.	CASSRDSSNQPQHF	TGTGCCAGCAGCAGGGATTCTAGCAATCAGCCCCAGCATTTT
TRBV3-1/TRBV3-2	.	TRBJ1-2	once	CASSQERGNYGYTF	TGTGCCAGCAGCCAAGAGAGAGGGAACTATGGCTACACCTTC
TRBV28	.	TRBJ1-4	once	CASSFVATNEKLFF	TGTGCCAGCAGTTTTGTCGCAACTAATGAAAAACTGTTTTTT
TRBV25-1	TRBD1	TRBJ2-1	.	CASSRSGGGAWNEQFF	TGTGCCAGCAGCCGCTCAGGGGGCGGCGCCTGGAATGAGCAGTTCTTC
TRBV29-1	.	TRBJ1-2	.	CSVEVGLHGYTF	TGCAGCGTTGAAGTTGGACTTCATGGCTACACCTTC
TRBV10-3	TRBD2	TRBJ2-3	.	CAISARTSGPTDTQYF	TGTGCCATCAGTGCACGGACTAGCGGGCCCACAGATACGCAGTATTTT
TRBV5-1	.	TRBJ1-1	.	CASSLRRGDTEAFF	TGCGCCAGCAGCTTACGGCGGGGGGACACTGAAGCTTTCTTT
TRBV18	.	TRBJ1-5	.	CASSPARNQPQHF	TGTGCCAGCTCACCGGCTCGCAATCAGCCCCAGCATTTT